The present T cell receptor (beta chain) was sequenced within a study of vaccination and CD4 T cells after COVID-19. In germline, CDR1 is DFQATT, CDR2 SNEGSKA (reference sequence). V was trimmed by 0 bases and J by 13 bases, leaving 15 bases between them. The CDR3 is made up of 12 amino acids. Cultured CD4+ T-cell DNA underwent Oncomine TCR Beta short-read sequencing. TCRdb recomputed calls from the PCR reads with MiXCR, one row per CDR3 protein. The sample records 20,000 or so distinct CDR3 sequences, roughly 44% being singletons. Regarding treatment: roughly ten-day PBMC culture with coronavirus spike peptide pools or control peptides (ViraFEST assay). This clonotype was seen only a few times. No antigen is known for it.

The sample consisted of cultured CD4+ T cells from blood. The chain employs TRBV20-1 and TRBJ1-2; TRBD1 might be the D (5 bases). The clonotype comes from a human donor with COVID-19. The CDR3 reads CSAREGTRPGTF. CDR3 sequence (DNA): TGCAGTGCTAGAGAAGGGACCCGGCCAGGCACCTTC.